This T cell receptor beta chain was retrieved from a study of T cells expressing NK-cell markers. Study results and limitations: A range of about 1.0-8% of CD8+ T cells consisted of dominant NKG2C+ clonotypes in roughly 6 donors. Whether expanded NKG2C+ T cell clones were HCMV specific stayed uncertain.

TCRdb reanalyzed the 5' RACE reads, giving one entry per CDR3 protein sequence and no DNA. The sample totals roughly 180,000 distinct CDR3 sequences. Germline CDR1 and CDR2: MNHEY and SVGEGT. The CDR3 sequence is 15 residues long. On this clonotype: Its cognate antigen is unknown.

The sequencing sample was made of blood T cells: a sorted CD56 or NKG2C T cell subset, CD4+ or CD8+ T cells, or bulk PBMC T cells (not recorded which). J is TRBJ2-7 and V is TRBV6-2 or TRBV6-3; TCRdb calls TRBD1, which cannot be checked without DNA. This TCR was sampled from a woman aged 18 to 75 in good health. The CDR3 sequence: CASSLRGAQNYEQYF.